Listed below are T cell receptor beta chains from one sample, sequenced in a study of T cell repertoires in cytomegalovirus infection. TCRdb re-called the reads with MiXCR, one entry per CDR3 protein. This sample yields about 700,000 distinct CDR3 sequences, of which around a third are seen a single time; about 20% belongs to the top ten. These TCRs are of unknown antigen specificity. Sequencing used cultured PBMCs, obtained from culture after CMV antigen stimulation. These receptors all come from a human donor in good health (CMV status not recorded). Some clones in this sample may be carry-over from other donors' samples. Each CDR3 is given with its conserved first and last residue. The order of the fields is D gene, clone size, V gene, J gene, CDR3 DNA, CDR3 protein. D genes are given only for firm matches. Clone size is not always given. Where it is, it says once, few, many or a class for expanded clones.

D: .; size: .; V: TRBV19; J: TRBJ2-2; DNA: TGTGCCAGTAGCAACGGGAAGCGAGGCACCGGGGAGCTGTTTTTT; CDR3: CASSNGKRGTGELFF
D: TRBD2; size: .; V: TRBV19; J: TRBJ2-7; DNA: TGTGCCAGTGGTCTAGCGGGGGCCACTTACGAGTTGGACTTC; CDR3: CASGLAGATYELDF
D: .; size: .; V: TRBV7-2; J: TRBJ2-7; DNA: TGTGCCAGCAGCTTAGATAATGGCCTCTACGAGCAGTACTTC; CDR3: CASSLDNGLYEQYF
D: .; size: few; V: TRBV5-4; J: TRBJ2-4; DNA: TGTGCCAGCAGCCCGGTGGCGGGGCAACTAGCCAAAAACATTCAGTACTTC; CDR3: CASSPVAGQLAKNIQYF
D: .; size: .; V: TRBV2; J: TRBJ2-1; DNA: TGTGCCAGCAGGGACGGCGGGAAGCAGTTCTTC; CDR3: CASRDGGKQFF
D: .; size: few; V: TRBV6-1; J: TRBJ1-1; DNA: TGTGCCAGCACCCTCGGGGCAGGCGGAGTGAACACTGAAGCTTTCTTT; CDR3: CASTLGAGGVNTEAFF
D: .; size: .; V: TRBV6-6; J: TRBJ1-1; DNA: TGTGCCAGCAGTTATAGGGGGGAGAATGAAGCTTTCTTT; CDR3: CASSYRGENEAFF
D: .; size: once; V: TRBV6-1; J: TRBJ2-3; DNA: TGTGCCAGCAGTGTGAGAGGGGAGAGCACAGATACGCAGTATTTT; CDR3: CASSVRGESTDTQYF
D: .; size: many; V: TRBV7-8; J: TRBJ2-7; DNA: TGTGCCAGCAGCCCCCGGACTCCTTCCTACGAGCAGTACTTC; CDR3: CASSPRTPSYEQYF
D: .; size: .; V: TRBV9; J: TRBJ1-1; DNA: TGTGCCAGCAGCGTAACAGAAAGTACTGAAGCTTTCTTT; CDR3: CASSVTESTEAFF
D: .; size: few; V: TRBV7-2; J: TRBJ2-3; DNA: TGTGCCAGCAGCTTAGCACGGAAGCCAGATACGCAGTATTTT; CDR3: CASSLARKPDTQYF
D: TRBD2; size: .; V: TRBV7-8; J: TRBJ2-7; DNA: TGTGCCAGCAGCTTAGACGGCGGGAGCCGGTACGAGCAGTACTTC; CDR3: CASSLDGGSRYEQYF
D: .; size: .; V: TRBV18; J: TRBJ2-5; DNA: TGTGCCAGCTCCAACTACGCCGTACGGGAGACCCAGTACTTC; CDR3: CASSNYAVRETQYF
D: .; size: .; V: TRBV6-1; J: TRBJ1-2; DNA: TGTGCCAGCAGTGGCGGCACCTATGGCTACACCTTC; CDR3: CASSGGTYGYTF
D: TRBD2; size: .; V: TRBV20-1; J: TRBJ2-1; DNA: TGCAGTGCTGCCCTAGCGGGGGCTTACAATGAGCAGTTCTTC; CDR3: CSAALAGAYNEQFF
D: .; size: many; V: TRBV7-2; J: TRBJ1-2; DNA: TGTGCCAGCAGCGCCTCTAACTATGGCTACACCTTC; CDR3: CASSASNYGYTF
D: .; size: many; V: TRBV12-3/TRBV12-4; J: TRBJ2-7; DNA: TGTGCCAGCAGTTCCGGGACTGGATATGAGCAGTACTTC; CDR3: CASSSGTGYEQYF
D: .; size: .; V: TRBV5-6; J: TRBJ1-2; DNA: TGTGCCAGCAGCGCCTATGGGTATGGCTACACCTTC; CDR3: CASSAYGYGYTF
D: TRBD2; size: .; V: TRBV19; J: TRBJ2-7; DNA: TGTGCCAGTAGTACGATAGCGGGAGACGAGCAGTACTTC; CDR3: CASSTIAGDEQYF
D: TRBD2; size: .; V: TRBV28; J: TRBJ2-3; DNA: TGTGCCAGCATAACTAGCGGGAGAACAGATACGCAGTATTTT; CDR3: CASITSGRTDTQYF
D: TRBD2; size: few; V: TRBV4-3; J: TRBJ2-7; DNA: TGCGCCAGCAGCCAAGATAGGCCTAGCGGATCCTACGAGCAGTACTTC; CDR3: CASSQDRPSGSYEQYF
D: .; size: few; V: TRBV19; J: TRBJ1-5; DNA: TGTGCCAGTAAAGACAGGTTTTTTCAGCCCCAGCATTTT; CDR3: CASKDRFFQPQHF
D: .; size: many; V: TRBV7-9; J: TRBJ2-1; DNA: TGTGCCAGCAGCTTAGGCCGCGCCAACAATGAGCAGTTCTTC; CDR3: CASSLGRANNEQFF
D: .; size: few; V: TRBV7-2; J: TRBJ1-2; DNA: TGTGCCAGCAGCTTAAACTTCATGAGGAGCTATGGCTACACCTTC; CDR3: CASSLNFMRSYGYTF
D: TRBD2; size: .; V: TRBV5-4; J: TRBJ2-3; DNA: TGTGCCAGCAGCTTGAAGTCTAGCGGGGGGGCCACAGATACGCAGTATTTT; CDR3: CASSLKSSGGATDTQYF
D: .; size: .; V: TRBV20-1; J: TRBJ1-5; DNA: TGCAGTGCTAGGGGGGCAGGTTCTCAGCCCCAGCATTTT; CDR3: CSARGAGSQPQHF